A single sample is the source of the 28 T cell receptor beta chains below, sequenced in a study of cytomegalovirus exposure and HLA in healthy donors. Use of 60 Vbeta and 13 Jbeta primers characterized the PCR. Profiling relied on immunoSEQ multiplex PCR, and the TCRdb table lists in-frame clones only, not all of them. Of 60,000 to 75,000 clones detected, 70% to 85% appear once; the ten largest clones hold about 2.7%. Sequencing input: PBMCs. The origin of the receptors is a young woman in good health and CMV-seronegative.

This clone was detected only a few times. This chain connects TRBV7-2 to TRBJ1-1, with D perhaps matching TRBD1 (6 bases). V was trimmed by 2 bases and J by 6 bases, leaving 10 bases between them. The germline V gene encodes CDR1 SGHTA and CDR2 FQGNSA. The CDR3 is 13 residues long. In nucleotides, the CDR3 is TGTGCCAGCAGCTTATACAGGGACCCTGAAGCTTTCTTT. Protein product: CASSLYRDPEAFF.

The CDR3 coding sequence is TGTGCCAGCAGTGAAGTAAGGGGAACAGGAGGGGACTCTGGAAACACCATATATTTT. Residues: CASSEVRGTGGDSGNTIYF. This chain connects TRBV2 to TRBJ1-3, with D possibly TRBD1 on 5 matching bases. There are 19 residues in the CDR3. Germline V lookup: CDR1 SNHLY, CDR2 FYNNEI. Trimming removed 1 base from V and 0 bases from J, with 19 bases in between.

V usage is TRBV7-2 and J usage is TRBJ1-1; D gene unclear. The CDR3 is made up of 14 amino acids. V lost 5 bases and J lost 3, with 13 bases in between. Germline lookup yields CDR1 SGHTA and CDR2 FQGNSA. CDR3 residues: CASSPSVEDTEAFF. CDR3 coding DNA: TGTGCCAGCAGCCCGAGTGTGGAGGACACTGAAGCTTTCTTT.

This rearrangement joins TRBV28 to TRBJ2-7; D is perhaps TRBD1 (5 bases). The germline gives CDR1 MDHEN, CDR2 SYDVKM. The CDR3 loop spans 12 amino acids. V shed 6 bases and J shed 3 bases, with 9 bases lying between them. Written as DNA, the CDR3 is TGTGCCAGCAGCAACAGGTTCTACGAGCAGTACGTC. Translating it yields CASSNRFYEQYV.

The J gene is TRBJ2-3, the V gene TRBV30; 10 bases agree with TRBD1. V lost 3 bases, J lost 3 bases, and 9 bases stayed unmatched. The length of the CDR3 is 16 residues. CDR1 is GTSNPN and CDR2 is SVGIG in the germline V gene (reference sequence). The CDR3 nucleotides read TGTGCCTGGAGGAGAAGGGACAGGGGCATTACAGATACGCAGTATTTT. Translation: CAWRRRDRGITDTQYF.

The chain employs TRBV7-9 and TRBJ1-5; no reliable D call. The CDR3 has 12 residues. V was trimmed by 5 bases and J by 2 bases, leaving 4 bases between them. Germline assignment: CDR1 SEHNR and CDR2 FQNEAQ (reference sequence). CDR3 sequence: CASSRGNQPQHF. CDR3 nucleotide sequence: TGTGCCAGCAGCCGGGGCAATCAGCCCCAGCATTTT.

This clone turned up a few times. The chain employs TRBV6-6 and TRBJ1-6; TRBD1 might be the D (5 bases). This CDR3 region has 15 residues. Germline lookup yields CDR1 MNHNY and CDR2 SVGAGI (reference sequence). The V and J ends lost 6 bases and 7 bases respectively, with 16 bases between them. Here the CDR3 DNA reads TGTGCCAGCAGCCTCAATCAGGGTTGGAATTCACCCCTCCACTTT. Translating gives CASSLNQGWNSPLHF.

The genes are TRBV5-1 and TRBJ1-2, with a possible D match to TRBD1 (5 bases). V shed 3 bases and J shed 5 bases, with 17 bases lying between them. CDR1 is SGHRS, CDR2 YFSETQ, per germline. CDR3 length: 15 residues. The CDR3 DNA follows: TGCGCCAGCAGCTCAAACCCCGGGACTCATTATGGCTACACCTTC. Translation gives CASSSNPGTHYGYTF.

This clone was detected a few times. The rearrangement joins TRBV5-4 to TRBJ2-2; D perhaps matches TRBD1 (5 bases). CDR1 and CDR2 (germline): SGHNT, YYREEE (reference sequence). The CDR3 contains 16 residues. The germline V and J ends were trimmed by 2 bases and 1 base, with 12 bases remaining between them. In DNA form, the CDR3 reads TGTGCCAGCAGCTTTACCGGACACCTGAACACCGGGGAGCTGTTTTTT. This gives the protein CASSFTGHLNTGELFF.

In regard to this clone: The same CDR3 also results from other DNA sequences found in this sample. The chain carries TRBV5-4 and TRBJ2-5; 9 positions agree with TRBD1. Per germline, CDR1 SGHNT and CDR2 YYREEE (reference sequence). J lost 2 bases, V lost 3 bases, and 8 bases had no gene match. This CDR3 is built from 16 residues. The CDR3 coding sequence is TGTGCCAGCAGCTCCCCGGGACAGGGAGGGCAAGAGACCCAGTACTTC. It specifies CASSSPGQGGQETQYF. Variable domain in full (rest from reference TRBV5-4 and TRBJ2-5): ETGVTQSPTHLIKTRGQQVTLRCSSQSGHNTVSWYQQALGQGPQFIFQYYREEENGRGNFPPRFSGLQFPNYSSELNVNALELDDSALYLCASSSPGQGGQETQYFGPGTRLLVL.

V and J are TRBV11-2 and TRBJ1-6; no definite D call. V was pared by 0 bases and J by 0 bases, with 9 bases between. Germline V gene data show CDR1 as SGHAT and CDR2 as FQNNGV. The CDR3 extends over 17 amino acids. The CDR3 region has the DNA TGTGCCAGCAGCTTAGAGCTACCTAGCTCCTATAATTCACCCCTCCACTTT. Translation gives CASSLELPSSYNSPLHF.

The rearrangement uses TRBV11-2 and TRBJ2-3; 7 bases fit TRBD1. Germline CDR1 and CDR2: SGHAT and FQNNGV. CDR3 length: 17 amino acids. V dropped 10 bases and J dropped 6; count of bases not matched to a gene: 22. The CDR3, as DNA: TGTGCCACCCTACCTATCTTAACCGGGACAGCCATGGATACGCAGTATTTT. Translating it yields CATLPILTGTAMDTQYF.

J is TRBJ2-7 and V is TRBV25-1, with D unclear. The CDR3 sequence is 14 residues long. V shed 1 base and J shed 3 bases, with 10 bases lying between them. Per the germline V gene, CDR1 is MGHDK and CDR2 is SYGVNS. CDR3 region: CASSESGPGYEQYF. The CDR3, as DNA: TGTGCCAGCAGTGAATCTGGCCCGGGCTACGAGCAGTACTTC.

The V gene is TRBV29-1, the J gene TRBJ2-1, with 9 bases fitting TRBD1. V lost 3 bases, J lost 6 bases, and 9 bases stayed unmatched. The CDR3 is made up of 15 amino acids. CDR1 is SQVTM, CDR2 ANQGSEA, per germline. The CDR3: CSVDSIHRGLNEQFF. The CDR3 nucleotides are TGCAGCGTTGACTCAATCCACAGGGGGCTCAATGAGCAGTTCTTC.

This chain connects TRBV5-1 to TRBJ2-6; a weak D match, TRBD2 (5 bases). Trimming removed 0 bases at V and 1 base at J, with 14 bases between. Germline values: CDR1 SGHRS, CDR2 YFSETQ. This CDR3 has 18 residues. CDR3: CASSLDGVRSSGANVLTF. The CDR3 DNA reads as TGCGCCAGCAGCTTGGACGGGGTGAGGAGTTCTGGGGCCAACGTCCTGACTTTC.

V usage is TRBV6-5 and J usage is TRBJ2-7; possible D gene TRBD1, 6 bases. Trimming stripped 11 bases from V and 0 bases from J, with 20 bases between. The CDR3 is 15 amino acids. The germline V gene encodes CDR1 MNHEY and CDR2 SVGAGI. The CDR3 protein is CASQRVGQFSYEQYF. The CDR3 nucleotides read TGTGCCTCCCAAAGGGTCGGACAGTTCTCCTACGAGCAGTACTTC.

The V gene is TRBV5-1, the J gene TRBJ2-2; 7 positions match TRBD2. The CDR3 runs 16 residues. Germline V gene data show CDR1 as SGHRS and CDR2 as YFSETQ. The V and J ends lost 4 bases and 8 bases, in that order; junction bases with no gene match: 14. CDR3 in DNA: TGCGCCAGCAGCGTACAGGCGGGAGCTACTGGAGGGGAGCTGTTTTTT. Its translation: CASSVQAGATGGELFF.

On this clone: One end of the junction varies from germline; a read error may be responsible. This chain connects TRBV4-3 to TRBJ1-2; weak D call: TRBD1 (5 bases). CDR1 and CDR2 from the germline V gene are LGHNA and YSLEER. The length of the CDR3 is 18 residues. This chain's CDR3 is CTSSQEFVGGSVFYGYTF. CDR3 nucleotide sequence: TGCACCAGCAGCCAAGAATTTGTGGGGGGAAGCGTGTTCTATGGCTACACCTTC.

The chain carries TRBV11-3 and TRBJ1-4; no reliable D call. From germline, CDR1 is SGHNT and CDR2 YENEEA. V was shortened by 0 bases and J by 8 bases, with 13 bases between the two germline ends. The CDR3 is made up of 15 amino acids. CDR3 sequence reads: CASSLDASNGEKLFF. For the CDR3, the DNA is TGTGCCAGCAGCTTAGATGCATCAAACGGGGAAAAACTGTTTTTT.

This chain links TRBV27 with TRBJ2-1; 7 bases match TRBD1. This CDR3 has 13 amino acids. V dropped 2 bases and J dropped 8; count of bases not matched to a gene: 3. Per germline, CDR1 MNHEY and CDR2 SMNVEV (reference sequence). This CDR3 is CASSLRRGYEQFF. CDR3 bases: TGTGCCAGCAGTTTACGCAGGGGGTATGAGCAGTTCTTC.

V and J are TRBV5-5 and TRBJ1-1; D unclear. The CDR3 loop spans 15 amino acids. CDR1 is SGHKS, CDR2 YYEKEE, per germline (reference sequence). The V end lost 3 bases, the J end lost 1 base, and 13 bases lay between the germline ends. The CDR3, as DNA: TGTGCCAGCAGCTCCGGGTTAGGCCAGAACACTGAAGCTTTCTTT. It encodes CASSSGLGQNTEAFF. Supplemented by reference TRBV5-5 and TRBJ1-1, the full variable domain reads DAGVTQSPTHLIKTRGQQVTLRCSPISGHKSVSWYQQVLGQGPQFIFQYYEKEERGRGNFPDRFSARQFPNYSSELNVNALLLGDSALYLCASSSGLGQNTEAFFGQGTRLTVV.

In DNA form, the CDR3 reads TGTGCCAGCGGCCACATCACCGGGGAGCTGTTTTTT. Encoded protein: CASGHITGELFF. V and J are TRBV6-6 and TRBJ2-2, with no clear D. Germline CDR1 reads MNHNY; CDR2 reads SVGAGI (reference sequence). This CDR3 is 12 amino acids long. V was pared by 8 bases and J by 4 bases, with 8 bases between.

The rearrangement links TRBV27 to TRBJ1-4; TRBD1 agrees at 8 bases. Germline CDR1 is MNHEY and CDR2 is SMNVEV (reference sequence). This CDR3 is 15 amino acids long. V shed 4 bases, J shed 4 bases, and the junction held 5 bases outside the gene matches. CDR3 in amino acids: CASSSWTGLNEKLFF. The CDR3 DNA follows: TGTGCCAGCAGTTCGTGGACAGGGCTTAATGAAAAACTGTTTTTT.

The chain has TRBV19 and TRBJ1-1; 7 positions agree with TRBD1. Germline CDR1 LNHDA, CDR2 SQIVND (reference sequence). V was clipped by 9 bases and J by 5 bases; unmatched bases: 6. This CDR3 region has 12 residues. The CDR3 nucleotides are TGTGCCAGCTCGACAGGGAGGACTGAAGCTTTCTTT. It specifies CASSTGRTEAFF.

In DNA, the CDR3 is TGTGCCAGCAGCTTAGGGCAGGTTGGAAATGAGCAGTACTTC. It yields the protein CASSLGQVGNEQYF. This rearrangement joins TRBV7-2 to TRBJ2-7; D gene unclear. Trimming shortened V by 1 base and J by 7 bases, and 14 bases separated the two germline ends. CDR3 length: 14 amino acids. The germline CDR1 and CDR2 sequences are SGHTA and FQGNSA.

CDR3 coding DNA: TGTGCCTGCGGGGAAAGAAGCGGCTACACCTTC. It encodes CACGERSGYTF. V gene TRBV30 combines with J gene TRBJ1-2; D not resolved. Germline V lookup: CDR1 GTSNPN, CDR2 SVGIG (reference sequence). V lost 6 bases to trimming and J lost 8 bases, with 13 bases between them. The CDR3 has 11 residues. The whole variable domain, filled in from reference TRBV30 and TRBJ1-2, reads SQTIHQWPATLVQPVGSPLSLECTVEGTSNPNLYWYRQAAGRGLQLLFYSVGIGQISSEVPQNLSASRPQDRQFILSSKKLLLSDSGFYLCACGERSGYTFGSGTRLTVV.

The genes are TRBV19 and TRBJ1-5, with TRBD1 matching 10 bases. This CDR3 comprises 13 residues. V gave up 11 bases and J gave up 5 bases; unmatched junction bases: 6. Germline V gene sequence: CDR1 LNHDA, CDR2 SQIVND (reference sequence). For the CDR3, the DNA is TGTGCCTCCACCGGGACAGGGGATCAGCCCCAGCATTTT. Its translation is CASTGTGDQPQHF.

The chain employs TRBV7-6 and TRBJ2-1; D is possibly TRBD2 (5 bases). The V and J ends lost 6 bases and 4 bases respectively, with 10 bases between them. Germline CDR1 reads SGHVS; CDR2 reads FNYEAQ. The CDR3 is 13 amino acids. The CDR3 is CASSEGGYNEQFF. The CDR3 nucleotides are TGTGCCAGCAGTGAGGGCGGGTACAATGAGCAGTTCTTC.